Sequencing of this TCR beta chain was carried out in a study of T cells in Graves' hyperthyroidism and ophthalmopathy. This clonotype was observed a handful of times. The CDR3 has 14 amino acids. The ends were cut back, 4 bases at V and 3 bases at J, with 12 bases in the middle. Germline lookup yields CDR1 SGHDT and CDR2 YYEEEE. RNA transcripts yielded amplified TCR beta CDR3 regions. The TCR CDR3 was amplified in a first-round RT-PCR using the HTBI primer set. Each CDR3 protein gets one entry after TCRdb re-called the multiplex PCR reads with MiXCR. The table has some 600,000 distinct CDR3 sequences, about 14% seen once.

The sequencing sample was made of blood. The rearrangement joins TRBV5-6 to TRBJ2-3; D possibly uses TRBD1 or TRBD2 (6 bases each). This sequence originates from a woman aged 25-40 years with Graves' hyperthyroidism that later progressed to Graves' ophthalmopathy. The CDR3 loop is CASSPEGGTDTQYF. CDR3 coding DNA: TGTGCCAGCAGCCCGGAGGGGGGTACAGATACGCAGTATTTT.